One sample yielded the 9 T cell receptor beta chains listed below, sequenced in a study of blood T cell repertoires in COVID-19. Sequencing was performed with immunoSEQ multiplex PCR; in TCRdb, only in-frame clones are kept and a portion is missing. The table lists approximately 140,000 clones, around 88% of them singletons, with more than 15% in the top ten. The sample was peripheral blood. The receptors derive from a man aged 50 to 59 with active or convalescent COVID-19.

The chain is built from TRBV7-9 and TRBJ1-1; 8 bases match TRBD1. Germline-derived CDR1 and CDR2 are SEHNR and FQNEAQ (reference sequence). The CDR3 length is 15 residues. Trimming at V came to 5 bases and at J to 5 bases, leaving 10 bases not matched to a gene. The CDR3 loop is CASSLLDRGGTEAFF. The CDR3 DNA sequence: TGTGCCAGCAGCCTACTCGACAGGGGTGGGACTGAAGCTTTCTTT.

This sequence joins TRBV29-1 and TRBJ2-1, with 9 positions matching TRBD2. After removal of 4 bases from V and 2 bases from J, the junction contained 15 bases not matched to a gene. CDR1 and CDR2 from the germline V gene are SQVTM and ANQGSEA. The CDR3 spans 18 residues. DNA for the CDR3: TGCAGCGTTGCTTCTAGCGGGGAAGATTTACTAACCTACAATGAGCAGTTCTTC. The encoded protein is CSVASSGEDLLTYNEQFF.

The J gene is TRBJ2-5, the V gene TRBV27, with 12 bases lining up with TRBD2. The germline CDR1 and CDR2 sequences are MNHEY and SMNVEV (reference sequence). With V trimmed by 5 bases and J by 1 base, 5 bases remained unmatched. This CDR3 comprises 16 residues. The CDR3 bases are TGTGCCAGCAGTCCCTGGACTAGCGGGGCCCAAGAGACCCAGTACTTC. It specifies CASSPWTSGAQETQYF.

This CDR3 is CASSYRLAGMADTQYF. The DNA of the CDR3 is TGTGCCAGCAGTTATCGACTAGCGGGAATGGCAGATACGCAGTATTTT. The gene calls are TRBV6-5 and TRBJ2-3; 11 nucleotides match TRBD2. The CDR3 is 16 residues long. Germline V gene lookup returns CDR1 MNHEY and CDR2 SVGAGI. The trim removed 3 bases at V and 4 bases at J, leaving 6 bases unmatched.

The rearrangement links TRBV27 to TRBJ2-3; TRBD2 agrees at 8 bases. V was pared by 6 bases and J by 4 bases, with 6 bases of the junction left unmatched. Germline loops: CDR1 MNHEY, CDR2 SMNVEV (reference sequence). This CDR3 is 14 amino acids long. The CDR3 sequence: CASRSGSKSDTQYF. CDR3 in DNA: TGTGCCAGCAGGAGCGGGAGTAAGTCAGATACGCAGTATTTT.

The genes are TRBV5-5 and TRBJ1-5; TRBD1 matches 7 bases. The germline gives CDR1 SGHKS, CDR2 YYEKEE (reference sequence). Germline trimming cut 4 bases from V and 2 bases from J; bases unmatched to any gene: 9. CDR3 length equals 16 residues. The CDR3 loop reads CASSPTTGIGNQPQHF. The CDR3 coding sequence is TGTGCCAGCAGCCCAACGACAGGGATCGGCAATCAGCCCCAGCATTTT.

The V call is TRBV6-1, the J call TRBJ2-5, with D possibly being TRBD1 (6 bases). The CDR3 totals 13 residues. Trimming took off 2 bases at V and 5 bases at J, with 9 bases between the two ends. Germline CDR1 MNHNS, CDR2 SASEGT. The CDR3 nucleotides are TGTGCCAGCAGTGAAAGGGGGATGGAGACCCAGTACTTC. It codes for CASSERGMETQYF.

The chain employs TRBV19 and TRBJ1-1, with TRBD1 as a possible D gene (5 bases). Germline values: CDR1 LNHDA, CDR2 SQIVND (reference sequence). This CDR3 spans 14 amino acids. V lost 10 bases and J lost 4, with 19 bases in between. In nucleotides, the CDR3 is TGTGCCACTCTTGGCAGGGCGGGAATCACTGAAGCTTTCTTT. It specifies CATLGRAGITEAFF.

This chain connects TRBV12-3 or TRBV12-4 to TRBJ2-2; tentatively, D is TRBD1 (5 bases). Trimming stripped 4 bases from V and 8 bases from J, with 11 bases between. The CDR3 spans 13 residues. The CDR3 is CASSSQVLGELFF. CDR3 sequence (DNA): TGTGCCAGCAGTTCACAGGTGCTTGGGGAGCTGTTTTTT.